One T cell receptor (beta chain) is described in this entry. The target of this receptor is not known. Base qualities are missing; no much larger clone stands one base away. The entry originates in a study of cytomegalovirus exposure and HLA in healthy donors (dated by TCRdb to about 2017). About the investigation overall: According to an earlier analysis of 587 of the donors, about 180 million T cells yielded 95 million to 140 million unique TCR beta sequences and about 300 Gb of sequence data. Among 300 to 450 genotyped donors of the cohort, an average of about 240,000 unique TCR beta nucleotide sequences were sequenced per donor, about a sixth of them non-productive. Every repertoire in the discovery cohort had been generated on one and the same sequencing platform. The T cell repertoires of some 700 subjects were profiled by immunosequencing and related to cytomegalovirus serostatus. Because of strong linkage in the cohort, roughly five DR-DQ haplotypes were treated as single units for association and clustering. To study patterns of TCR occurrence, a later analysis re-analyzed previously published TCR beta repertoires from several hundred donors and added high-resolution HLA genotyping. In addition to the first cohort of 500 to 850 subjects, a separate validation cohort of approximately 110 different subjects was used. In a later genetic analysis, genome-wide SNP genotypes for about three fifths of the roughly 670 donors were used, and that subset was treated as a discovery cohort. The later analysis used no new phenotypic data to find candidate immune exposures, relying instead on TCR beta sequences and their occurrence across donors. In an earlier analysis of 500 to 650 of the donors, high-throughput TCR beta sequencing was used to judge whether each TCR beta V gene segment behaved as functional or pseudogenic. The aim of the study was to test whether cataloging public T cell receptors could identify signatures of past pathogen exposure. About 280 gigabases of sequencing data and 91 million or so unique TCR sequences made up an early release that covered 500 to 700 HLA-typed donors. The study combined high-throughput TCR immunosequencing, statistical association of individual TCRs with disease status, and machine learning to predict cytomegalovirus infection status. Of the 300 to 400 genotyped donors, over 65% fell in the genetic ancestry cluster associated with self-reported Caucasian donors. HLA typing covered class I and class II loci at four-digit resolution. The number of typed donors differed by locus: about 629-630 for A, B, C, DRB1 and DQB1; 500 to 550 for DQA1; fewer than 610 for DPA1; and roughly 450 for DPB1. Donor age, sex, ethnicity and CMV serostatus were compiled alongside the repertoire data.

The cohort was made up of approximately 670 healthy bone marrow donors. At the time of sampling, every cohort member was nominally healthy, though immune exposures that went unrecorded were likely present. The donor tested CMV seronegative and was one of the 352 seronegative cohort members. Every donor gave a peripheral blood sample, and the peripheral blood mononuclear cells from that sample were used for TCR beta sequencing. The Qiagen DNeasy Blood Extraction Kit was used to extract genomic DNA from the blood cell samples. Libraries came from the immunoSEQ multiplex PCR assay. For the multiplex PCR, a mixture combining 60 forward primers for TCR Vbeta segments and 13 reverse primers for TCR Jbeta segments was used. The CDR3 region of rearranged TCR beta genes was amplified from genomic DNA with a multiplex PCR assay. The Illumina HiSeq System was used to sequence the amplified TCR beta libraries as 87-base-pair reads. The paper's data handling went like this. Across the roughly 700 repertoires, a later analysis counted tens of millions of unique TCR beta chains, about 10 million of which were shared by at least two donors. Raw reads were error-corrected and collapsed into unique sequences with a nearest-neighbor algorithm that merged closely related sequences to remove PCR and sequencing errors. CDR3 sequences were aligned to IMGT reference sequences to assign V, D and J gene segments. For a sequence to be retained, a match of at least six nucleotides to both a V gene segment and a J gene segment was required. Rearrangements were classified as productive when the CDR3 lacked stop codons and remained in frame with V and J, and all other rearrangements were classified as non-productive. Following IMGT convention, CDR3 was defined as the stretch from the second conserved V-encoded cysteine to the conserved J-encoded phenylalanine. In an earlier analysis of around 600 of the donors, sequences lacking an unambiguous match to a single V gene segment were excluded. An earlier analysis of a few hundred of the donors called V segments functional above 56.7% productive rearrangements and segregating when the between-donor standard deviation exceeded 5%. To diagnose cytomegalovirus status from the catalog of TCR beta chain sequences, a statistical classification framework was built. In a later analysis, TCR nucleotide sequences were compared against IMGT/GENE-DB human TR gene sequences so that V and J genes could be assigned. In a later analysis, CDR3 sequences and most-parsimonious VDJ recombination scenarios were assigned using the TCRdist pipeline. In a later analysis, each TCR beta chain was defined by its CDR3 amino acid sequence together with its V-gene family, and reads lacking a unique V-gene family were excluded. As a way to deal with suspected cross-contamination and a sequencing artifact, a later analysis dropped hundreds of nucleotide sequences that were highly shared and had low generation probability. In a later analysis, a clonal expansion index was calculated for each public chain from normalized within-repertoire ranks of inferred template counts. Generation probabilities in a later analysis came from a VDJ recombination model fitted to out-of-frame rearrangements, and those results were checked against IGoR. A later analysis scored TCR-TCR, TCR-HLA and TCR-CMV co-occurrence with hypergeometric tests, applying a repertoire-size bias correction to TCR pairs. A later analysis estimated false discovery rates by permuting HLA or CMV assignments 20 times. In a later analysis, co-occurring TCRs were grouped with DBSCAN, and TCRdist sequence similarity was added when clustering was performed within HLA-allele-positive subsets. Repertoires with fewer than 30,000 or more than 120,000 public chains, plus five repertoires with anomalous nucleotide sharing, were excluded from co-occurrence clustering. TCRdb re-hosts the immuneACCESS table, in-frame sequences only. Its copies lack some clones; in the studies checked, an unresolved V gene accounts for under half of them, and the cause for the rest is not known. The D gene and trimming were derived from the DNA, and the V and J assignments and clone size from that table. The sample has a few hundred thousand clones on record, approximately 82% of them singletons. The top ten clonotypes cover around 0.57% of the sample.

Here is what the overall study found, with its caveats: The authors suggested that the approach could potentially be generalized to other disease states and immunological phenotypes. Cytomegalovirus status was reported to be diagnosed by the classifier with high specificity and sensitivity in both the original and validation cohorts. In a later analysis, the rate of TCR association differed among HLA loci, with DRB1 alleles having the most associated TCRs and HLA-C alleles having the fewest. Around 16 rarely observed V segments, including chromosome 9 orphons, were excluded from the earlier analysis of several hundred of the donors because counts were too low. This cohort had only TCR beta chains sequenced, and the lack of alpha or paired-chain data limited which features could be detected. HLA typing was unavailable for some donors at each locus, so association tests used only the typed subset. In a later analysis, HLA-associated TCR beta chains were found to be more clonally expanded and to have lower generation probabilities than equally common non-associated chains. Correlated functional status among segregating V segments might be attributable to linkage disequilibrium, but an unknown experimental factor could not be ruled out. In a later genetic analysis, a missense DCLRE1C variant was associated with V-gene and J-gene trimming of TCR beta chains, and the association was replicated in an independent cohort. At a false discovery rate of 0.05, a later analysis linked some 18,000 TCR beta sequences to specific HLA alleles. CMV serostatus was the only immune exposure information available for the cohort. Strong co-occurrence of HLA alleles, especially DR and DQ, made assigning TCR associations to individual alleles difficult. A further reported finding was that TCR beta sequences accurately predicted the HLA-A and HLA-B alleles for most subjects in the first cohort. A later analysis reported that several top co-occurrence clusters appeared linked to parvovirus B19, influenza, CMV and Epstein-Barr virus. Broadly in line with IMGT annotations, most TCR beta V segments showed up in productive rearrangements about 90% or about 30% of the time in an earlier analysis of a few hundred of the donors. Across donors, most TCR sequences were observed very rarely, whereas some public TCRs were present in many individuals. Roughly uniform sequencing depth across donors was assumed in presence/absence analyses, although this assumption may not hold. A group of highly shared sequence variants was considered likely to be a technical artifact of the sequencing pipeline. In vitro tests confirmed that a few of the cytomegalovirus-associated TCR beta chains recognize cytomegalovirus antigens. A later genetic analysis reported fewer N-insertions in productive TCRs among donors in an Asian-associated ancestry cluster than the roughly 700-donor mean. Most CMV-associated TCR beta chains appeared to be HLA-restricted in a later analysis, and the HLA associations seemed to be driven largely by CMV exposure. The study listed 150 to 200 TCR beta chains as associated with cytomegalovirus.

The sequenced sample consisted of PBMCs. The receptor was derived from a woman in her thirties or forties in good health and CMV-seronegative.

Read as DNA, the sequence is TGTGCCTGGAGGACCTACGGGACAGTAAATTCACCCCTCCACTTT. Translated, this is CAWRTYGTVNSPLHF. The chain is assembled from TRBV30 and TRBJ1-6; 7 central bases correspond to TRBD1. CDR1 and CDR2, looked up from the germline V gene (reference sequence), are GTSNPN and SVGIG. The germline V and J ends show losses of 3 bases and 7 bases respectively, and no gene match explains 9 bases of the junction. Its CDR3 holds 15 amino acids, cysteine through phenylalanine. Only the CDR3 region is kept as DNA, spanning 45 bases read in frame from base 1.